This TCR beta chain came from a study of T cell responses to AZD1222 COVID-19 vaccine. On the study more broadly: Second-dose groups at about 4 or about 12 weeks were pooled.

Notes on this clone: What it recognizes is unknown.

V was cut by 7 bases and J by 1 base, with 13 bases left in between. Germline loops: CDR1 WSHSY, CDR2 SAAADI. The CDR3 length is 14 residues. Here immunoSEQ multiplex PCR was the method, and the copy in TCRdb shows in-frame clones only, minus some. The profile shows more than 85,000 clones, about nine tenths of them singletons. Study findings and constraints: Spike-specific TCR repertoires showed rising breadth and depth after two AZD1222 doses. Seropositive AZD1222 recipients at baseline numbered only six or seven. Reports say nearly half of spike-specific TCRs go after unmutated variant regions.

The clonotype was recovered from an adult in good health. V and J are TRBV10-2 and TRBJ1-1; a possible D gene is TRBD1 (5 bases). The specimen comprised peripheral blood, sampled on day 0 of AZD1222 vaccination. This CDR3 reads CASTFGAANTEAFF. DNA of the CDR3: TGCGCCAGCACATTCGGGGCAGCGAACACTGAAGCTTTCTTT.